Listed below are T cell receptor beta chains from one sample, sequenced in a study of cytomegalovirus exposure and HLA in healthy donors. Sequencing used immunoSEQ multiplex PCR; TCRdb keeps in-frame clones, though not all of them. The sample yields 90,000 to 140,000 clones, about 80% seen once. The sample was PBMCs. The receptor source for this set is a man between 40 and 49 years old in good health and CMV-seropositive. Both conserved end residues are part of each CDR3. The D gene is left open where the match is weak. Rows may omit the clone size; those that give it use once, few, many or a size class.

d_gene: .
v_gene: TRBV14
j_gene: TRBJ2-4
abundance: .
CDR3nt: TGTGCCAGCAGCGTCTCGGGTCTAGCCTCGTGGAAGAACATTCAGTACTTC
CDR3aa: CASSVSGLASWKNIQYF

d_gene: .
v_gene: TRBV7-3
j_gene: TRBJ2-3
abundance: .
CDR3nt: TGTGCCAGCAGCTTAGGGGGGGCGGGCACAGATACGCAGTATTTT
CDR3aa: CASSLGGAGTDTQYF

d_gene: TRBD2
v_gene: TRBV11-3
j_gene: TRBJ2-5
abundance: .
CDR3nt: TGTGCCAGCAGCGCCGGACTAGCGGCGGAAGAGACCCAGTACTTC
CDR3aa: CASSAGLAAEETQYF

d_gene: .
v_gene: TRBV15
j_gene: TRBJ2-5
abundance: .
CDR3nt: TGTGCCACCAGCAGACCCCTAGCGACGGGAAAGACCCAGTACTTC
CDR3aa: CATSRPLATGKTQYF

d_gene: TRBD2
v_gene: TRBV9
j_gene: TRBJ2-2
abundance: .
CDR3nt: TGTGCCAGCAGCGTAGGGACTAGCGGGGGGCACCACCATCCCGGGGAGCTGTTTTTT
CDR3aa: CASSVGTSGGHHHPGELFF

d_gene: TRBD1
v_gene: TRBV7-3
j_gene: TRBJ2-1
abundance: few
CDR3nt: TGTGCCAGCAGCTTTAGGGGGCCCTACAATGAGCAGTTCTTC
CDR3aa: CASSFRGPYNEQFF

d_gene: .
v_gene: TRBV28
j_gene: TRBJ1-5
abundance: .
CDR3nt: TGTGCCAGCAGAATACAGGGTAATCAGCCCCAGCATTTT
CDR3aa: CASRIQGNQPQHF

d_gene: .
v_gene: TRBV7-2
j_gene: TRBJ1-1
abundance: once
CDR3nt: TGTGCCAGCAGCTTAGCGCTGGCGAACACTGAAGCTTTCTTT
CDR3aa: CASSLALANTEAFF

d_gene: .
v_gene: TRBV6-6
j_gene: TRBJ2-7
abundance: few
CDR3nt: TGTGCCAGCACAGGACAGTTTACAAGCTCCTACGAGCAGTACTTC
CDR3aa: CASTGQFTSSYEQYF

d_gene: .
v_gene: TRBV7-9
j_gene: TRBJ2-1
abundance: .
CDR3nt: TGTGCCAGCAGCTCGCGTCCAGAGGCAGAGCAGTTCTTC
CDR3aa: CASSSRPEAEQFF

d_gene: TRBD1
v_gene: TRBV11-1
j_gene: TRBJ2-7
abundance: .
CDR3nt: TGTGCCAGCAGCGCCCGACAGGGCTACGAGCAGTACTTC
CDR3aa: CASSARQGYEQYF

d_gene: TRBD1
v_gene: TRBV5-5
j_gene: TRBJ1-1
abundance: few
CDR3nt: TGTGCCAGCAACTTCGCGCCTAGGGGGCTAGGCACTGAAGCTTTCTTT
CDR3aa: CASNFAPRGLGTEAFF

d_gene: TRBD1
v_gene: TRBV19
j_gene: TRBJ1-2
abundance: .
CDR3nt: TGTGCCAGTATTCCGACAGGGGACTATGGCTACACCTTC
CDR3aa: CASIPTGDYGYTF

d_gene: TRBD1
v_gene: TRBV7-2
j_gene: TRBJ2-1
abundance: .
CDR3nt: TGTGCCAGCAGCTCGGACAGGGGAGAATACAATGAGCAGTTCTTC
CDR3aa: CASSSDRGEYNEQFF

d_gene: TRBD1
v_gene: TRBV7-9
j_gene: TRBJ2-7
abundance: few
CDR3nt: TGTGCCAGCAGACAAGAACAGGGGGCAGGGGAGCAGTACTTC
CDR3aa: CASRQEQGAGEQYF

d_gene: TRBD1
v_gene: TRBV2
j_gene: TRBJ1-4
abundance: few
CDR3nt: TGTGCCAGCAGTTTGGACAGGGGCGCAACTAATGAAAAACTGTTTTTT
CDR3aa: CASSLDRGATNEKLFF